This TCR beta chain was observed in a study of T cells in Graves' hyperthyroidism and ophthalmopathy. Findings of the study overall: Blood also showed most of the thyroid clonotypes that were expanded above 0.001.

This clonotype was detected many times. The antigen is not known. For ophthalmopathy patients, the Clinical Activity Score was at least 3 and the NOSPECS grade at least 4; duration was under 3 months. The CDR3 has 16 amino acids. The V gene end was trimmed by 5 bases and the J gene end by 2 bases; junction bases not matched to a gene: 11. The germline gives CDR1 LNHNV, CDR2 YYDKDF (reference sequence). Amplified regions were TCR beta CDR3 sequences from RNA transcripts. TCR CDR3 regions were first amplified by RT-PCR with HTBI primers. TCRdb itself ran the multiplex PCR reads through MiXCR, one entry per CDR3 protein. This table holds 530,000 or so distinct CDR3 sequences, approximately 25% found once.

Material for sequencing was blood. The chain couples TRBV15 to TRBJ2-7; 8 nucleotides line up with TRBD1. The source of this sequence is a woman aged 30 to 39 with Graves' ophthalmopathy. DNA of the CDR3: TGTGCCACCAGCTGGGCCGGGACAGGCGGAACCTACGAGCAGTACTTC. Encoded protein: CATSWAGTGGTYEQYF.